The 2 T cell receptor beta chains below come from one sample, sequenced in a study of T cell repertoires in cytomegalovirus infection (dated by TCRdb to about 2019). The listed sequencing device is Illumina HiSeq 1500. TCRdb reanalyzed the raw reads on its own, using fastp at Q25 for trimming and MiXCR for clone calling, and kept in-frame beta chains. Each record represents a unique CDR3 protein, reported with the most common genes and DNA among its rows. Across this sample there are under 250,000 distinct CDR3 sequences, with roughly an eighth seen only once. Together, the top ten hold roughly 1.7% of the sample. Sequencing was carried out using PBMCs. The source of these receptors is a human donor in good health (CMV status not recorded). Some clones in this sample may be carry-over from other donors' samples.

This clonotype turned up a few times. V usage is TRBV20-1 and J usage is TRBJ2-2; 14 bases are shared with TRBD2. CDR1 DFQATT and CDR2 SNEGSKA come from the germline V gene (reference sequence). J gave up 5 bases and V 5 bases, and 4 bases lay outside the gene matches. The CDR3 sequence is 15 residues long. CDR3 amino acids: CSASRTSGGTGELFF. The CDR3 DNA follows: TGCAGTGCTTCCCGGACTAGCGGGGGGACCGGGGAGCTGTTTTTT.

This clonotype has just a few counts. The V and J genes are TRBV28 and TRBJ2-1; D not certain. The CDR3 has 14 amino acids. V was cut by 4 bases and J by 0 bases, with 7 bases left in between. Germline CDR1 MDHEN, CDR2 SYDVKM. The chain's CDR3 is CASSSPGSYNEQFF. Here the CDR3 DNA reads TGTGCCAGCAGTTCCCCAGGCTCCTACAATGAGCAGTTCTTC. The variable domain in full, with the rest retrieved from reference TRBV28 and TRBJ2-1, is DVKVTQSSRYLVKRTGEKVFLECVQDMDHENMFWYRQDPGLGLRLIYFSYDVKMKEKGDIPEGYSVSREKKERFSLILESASTNQTSMYLCASSSPGSYNEQFFGPGTRLTVL.